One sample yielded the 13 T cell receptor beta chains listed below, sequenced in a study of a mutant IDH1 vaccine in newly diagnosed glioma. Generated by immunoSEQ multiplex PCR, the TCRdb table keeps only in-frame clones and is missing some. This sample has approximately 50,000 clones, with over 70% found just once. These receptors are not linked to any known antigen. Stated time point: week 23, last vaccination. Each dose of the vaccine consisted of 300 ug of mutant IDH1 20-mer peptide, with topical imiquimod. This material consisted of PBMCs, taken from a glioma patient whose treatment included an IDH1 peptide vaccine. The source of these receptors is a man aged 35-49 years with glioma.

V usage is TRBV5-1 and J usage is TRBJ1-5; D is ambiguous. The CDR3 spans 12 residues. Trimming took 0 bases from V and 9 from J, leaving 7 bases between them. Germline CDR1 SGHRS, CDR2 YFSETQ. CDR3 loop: CASSLGEGPQHF. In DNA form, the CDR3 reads TGCGCCAGCAGCTTGGGGGAAGGGCCCCAGCATTTT.

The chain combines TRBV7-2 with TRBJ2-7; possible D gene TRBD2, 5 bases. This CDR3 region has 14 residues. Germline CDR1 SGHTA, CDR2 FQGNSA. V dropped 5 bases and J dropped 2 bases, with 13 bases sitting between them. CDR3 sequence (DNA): TGTGCCAGCAGCCTTAACGTCGGGGCCTACGAGCAGTACTTC. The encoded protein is CASSLNVGAYEQYF.

The CDR3 coding sequence is TGTGCCAGCAGTAACAGGGAAGAGACCCAGTACTTC. This gives the protein CASSNREETQYF. The V and J genes are TRBV27 and TRBJ2-5, with D maybe TRBD1 (6 bases). Germline-derived CDR1 and CDR2 are MNHEY and SMNVEV (reference sequence). The CDR3 consists of 12 residues. With 5 bases removed from V and 3 bases from J, the gap between germline ends came to 7 bases.

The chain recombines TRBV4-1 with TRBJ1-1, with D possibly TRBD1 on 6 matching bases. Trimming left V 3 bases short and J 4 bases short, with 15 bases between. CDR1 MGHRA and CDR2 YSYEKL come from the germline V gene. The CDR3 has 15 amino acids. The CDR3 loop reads CASSHVQGPSTEAFF. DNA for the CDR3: TGCGCCAGCAGCCATGTACAGGGCCCGAGCACTGAAGCTTTCTTT.

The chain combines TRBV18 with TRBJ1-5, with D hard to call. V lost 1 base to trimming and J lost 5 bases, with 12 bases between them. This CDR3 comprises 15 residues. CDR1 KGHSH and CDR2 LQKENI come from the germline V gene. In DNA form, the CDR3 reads TGTGCCAGCTCACCACTCATCGGAAGGGATCAGCCCCAGCATTTT. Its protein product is CASSPLIGRDQPQHF.

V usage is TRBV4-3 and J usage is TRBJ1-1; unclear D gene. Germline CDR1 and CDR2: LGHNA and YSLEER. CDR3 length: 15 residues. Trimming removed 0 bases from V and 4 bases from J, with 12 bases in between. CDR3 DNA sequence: TGCGCCAGCAGCCAAGAACCCGGGGTGGGCACTGAAGCTTTCTTT. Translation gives CASSQEPGVGTEAFF.

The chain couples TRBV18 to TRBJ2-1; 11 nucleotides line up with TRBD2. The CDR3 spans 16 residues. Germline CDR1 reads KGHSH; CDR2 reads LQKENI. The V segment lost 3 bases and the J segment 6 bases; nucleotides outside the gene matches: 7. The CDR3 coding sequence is TGTGCCAGCTCACCGGTCGGGACTAGCGGTTCCAATGAGCAGTTCTTC. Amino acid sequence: CASSPVGTSGSNEQFF. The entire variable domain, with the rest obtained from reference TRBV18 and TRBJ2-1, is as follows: NAGVMQNPRHLVRRRGQEARLRCSPMKGHSHVYWYRQLPEEGLKFMVYLQKENIIDESGMPKERFSAEFPKEGPSILRIQQVVRGDSAAYFCASSPVGTSGSNEQFFGPGTRLTVL.

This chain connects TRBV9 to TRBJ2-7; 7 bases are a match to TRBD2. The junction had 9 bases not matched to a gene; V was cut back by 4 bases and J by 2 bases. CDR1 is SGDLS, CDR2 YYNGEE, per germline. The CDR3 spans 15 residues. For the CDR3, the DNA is TGTGCCAGCAGCATCTCTAGCGGTTCGACCTACGAGCAGTACTTC. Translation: CASSISSGSTYEQYF.

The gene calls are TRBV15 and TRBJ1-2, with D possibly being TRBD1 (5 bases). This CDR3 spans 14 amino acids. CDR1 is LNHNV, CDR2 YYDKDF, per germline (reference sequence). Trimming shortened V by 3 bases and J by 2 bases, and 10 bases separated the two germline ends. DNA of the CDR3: TGTGCCACCAGCAGCCGGGACGGGAACTATGGCTACACCTTC. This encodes CATSSRDGNYGYTF.

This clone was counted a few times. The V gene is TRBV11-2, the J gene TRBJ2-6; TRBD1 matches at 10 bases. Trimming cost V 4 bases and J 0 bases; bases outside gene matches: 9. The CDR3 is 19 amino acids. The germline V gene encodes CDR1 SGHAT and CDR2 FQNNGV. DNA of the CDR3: TGTGCCAGCAGCTCCATTAGGGGACAGGGGAGCTCTGGGGCCAACGTCCTGACTTTC. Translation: CASSSIRGQGSSGANVLTF.

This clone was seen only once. Here the CDR3 reads CASSQRGLAKNIQYF. DNA of the CDR3: TGCGCCAGCAGCCAAAGAGGACTAGCCAAAAACATTCAGTACTTC. The rearrangement joins TRBV4-1 to TRBJ2-4; tentatively, D is TRBD2 (5 bases). Trimming shortened V by 2 bases and J by 0 bases, and 8 bases separated the two germline ends. The CDR3 runs 15 residues. Germline CDR1 reads MGHRA; CDR2 reads YSYEKL.

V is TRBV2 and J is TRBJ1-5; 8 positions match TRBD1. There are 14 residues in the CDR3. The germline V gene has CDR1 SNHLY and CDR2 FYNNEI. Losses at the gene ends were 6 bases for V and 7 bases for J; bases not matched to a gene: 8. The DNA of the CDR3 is TGTGCCAGCAGGGGGACAGGAAAGGGACAGCCCCAGCATTTT. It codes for CASRGTGKGQPQHF. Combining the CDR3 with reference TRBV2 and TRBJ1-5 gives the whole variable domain EPEVTQTPSHQVTQMGQEVILRCVPISNHLYFYWYRQILGQKVEFLVSFYNNEISEKSEIFDDQFSVERPDGSNFTLKIRSTKLEDSAMYFCASRGTGKGQPQHFGDGTRLSIL.

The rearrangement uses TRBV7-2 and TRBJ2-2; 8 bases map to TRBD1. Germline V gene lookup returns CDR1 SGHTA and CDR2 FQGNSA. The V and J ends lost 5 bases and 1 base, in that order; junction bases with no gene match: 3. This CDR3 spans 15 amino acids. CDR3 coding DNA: TGTGCCAGCAGCCCCGGGACAGGGAACACCGGGGAGCTGTTTTTT. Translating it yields CASSPGTGNTGELFF. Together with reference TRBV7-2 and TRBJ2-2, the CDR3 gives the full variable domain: GAGVSQSPSNKVTEKGKDVELRCDPISGHTALYWYRQSLGQGLEFLIYFQGNSAPDKSGLPSDRFSAERTGGSVSTLTIQRTQQEDSAVYLCASSPGTGNTGELFFGEGSRLTVL.